This TCR beta chain emerged from a study of blood T cell repertoires in COVID-19 (dated by TCRdb to the early 2020s). Regarding the study in general: Samples covering the acute and convalescent phases of COVID-19 were provided by collaborators in the United States, Italy and Spain. The material from the prospective study consisted of cDNA or gDNA derived from T cells, B-cell-depleted T cells, or PBMCs. Deeply sampled blood TCRbeta repertoires from subjects exposed to, actively infected with, or recovered from COVID-19 were included in the dataset. A freely available public database, intended as a resource for researchers studying the immune response to SARS-CoV-2, is where the repertoires were released. Samples came from the ongoing ImmuneRACE study (first 160 participants) plus 1,254 subjects from 6 global collaborators. Nearly every sample came with metadata listing a de-identified subject ID, COVID-19 status, age in years and sex. Where available, HLA class I and class II types were obtained from metadata supplied by the sample provider rather than from assay-based typing. What the authors observed across the whole study: The amount of clinical and demographic metadata varied by source and participant and was provided uncurated.

TCRbeta CDR3 regions were amplified from genomic DNA by means of the immunoSEQ Assay, a bias-controlled multiplex PCR. In the authors' own workflow: The number of nucleated cells in each sample was estimated from the amplification of reference gene primers within the assay. Sequence reads were collapsed and filtered to measure the absolute abundance of every unique TCRbeta CDR3 rearrangement. For each sample, productive Simpson clonality was calculated as the square root of Simpson's diversity index across productive rearrangements. TCRdb obtained this table from immuneACCESS and retained in-frame rearrangements with V and J assigned. These tables miss some clones; where compared with another copy, unresolved V genes account for less than half of the shortfall, and the remainder is unexplained. V, J and clone size were drawn from that table, and D and trimming were deduced from the DNA. For this sample the table gives some 350,000 clones, of which less than 90% were detected only once. The biggest ten clones account for 3% of the sample.

In the prospective study, participants were roughly 18 to 90 years old, resided in 24 geographic areas of the United States, and were enrolled through a virtual design. In the prospective study, cohorts were assigned on the basis of participant-reported clinical history obtained from a screening survey and a study questionnaire. Recovered participants in ImmuneRACE Cohort 3 were defined by two consecutive negative NP/OP PCR tests, clearance by a healthcare professional, or resolution of symptoms. Mobile phlebotomists in the prospective study collected whole blood, serum and a nasopharyngeal or oropharyngeal swab from every participant. Participants in the prospective study had the option to provide additional blood draws and questionnaires over a roughly two-month period. Before DNA extraction, prospective study blood samples were shipped either frozen or at room temperature. Reading from cysteine to phenylalanine, the CDR3 counts 14 amino acids. Only the CDR3 portion is preserved as DNA: 42 bases, with reading frame beginning at the first base. V gives up 3 bases and J gives up 10 bases, and the segment between their germline ends measures 16 bases. The germline V gene sets CDR1 to SGHNT and CDR2 to YENEEA.

In regard to this clone: Its antigen remains undetermined. No much larger clone exists at a distance of one base, and base qualities are not known.

The TCR originated in a woman aged 25 to 39 who had recovered from COVID-19. The sequenced sample was PBMCs or T cells enriched from blood (not recorded which). Rearrangement joined TRBV11-3 to TRBJ2-1; a tentative D call is TRBD2 (5 bases match). The nucleotides are TGTGCCAGCAGCTTTGGCGGGCCCGTAAGAGAGCAGTTCTTC. This is translated as CASSFGGPVREQFF.